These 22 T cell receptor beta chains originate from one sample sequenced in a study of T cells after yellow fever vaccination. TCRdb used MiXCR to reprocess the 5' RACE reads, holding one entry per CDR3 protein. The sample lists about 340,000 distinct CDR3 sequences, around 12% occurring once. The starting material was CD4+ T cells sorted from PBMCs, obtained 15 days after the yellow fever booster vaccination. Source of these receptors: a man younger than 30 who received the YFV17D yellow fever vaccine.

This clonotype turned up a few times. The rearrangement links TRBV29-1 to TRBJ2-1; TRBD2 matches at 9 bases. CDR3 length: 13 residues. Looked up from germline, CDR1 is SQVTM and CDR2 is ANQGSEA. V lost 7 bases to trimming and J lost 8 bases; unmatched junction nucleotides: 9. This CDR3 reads CSDRGASGDEQFF. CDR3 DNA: TGCAGCGACCGCGGGGCTAGCGGGGATGAGCAGTTCTTC.

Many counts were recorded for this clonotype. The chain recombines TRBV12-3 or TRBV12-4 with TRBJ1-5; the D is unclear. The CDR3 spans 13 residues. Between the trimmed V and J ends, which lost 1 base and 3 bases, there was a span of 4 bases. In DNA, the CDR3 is TGTGCCAGCAGTTTAGGTAACAATCAGCCCCAGCATTTT. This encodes CASSLGNNQPQHF.

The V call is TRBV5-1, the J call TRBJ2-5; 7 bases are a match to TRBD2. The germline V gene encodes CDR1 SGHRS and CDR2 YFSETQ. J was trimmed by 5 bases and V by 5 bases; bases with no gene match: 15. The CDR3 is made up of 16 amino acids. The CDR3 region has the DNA TGCGCCAGCAGTCGCGGTAACTCGGGGGGAATGGAGACCCAGTACTTC. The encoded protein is CASSRGNSGGMETQYF.

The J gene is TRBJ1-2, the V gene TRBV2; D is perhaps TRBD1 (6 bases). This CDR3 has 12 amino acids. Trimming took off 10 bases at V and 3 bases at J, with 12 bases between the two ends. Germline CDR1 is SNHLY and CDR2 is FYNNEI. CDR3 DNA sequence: TGTGCCATACAGGGAGGCTACTATGGCTACACCTTC. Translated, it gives CAIQGGYYGYTF. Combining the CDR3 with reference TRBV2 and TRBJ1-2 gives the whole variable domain EPEVTQTPSHQVTQMGQEVILRCVPISNHLYFYWYRQILGQKVEFLVSFYNNEISEKSEIFDDQFSVERPDGSNFTLKIRSTKLEDSAMYFCAIQGGYYGYTFGSGTRLTVV.

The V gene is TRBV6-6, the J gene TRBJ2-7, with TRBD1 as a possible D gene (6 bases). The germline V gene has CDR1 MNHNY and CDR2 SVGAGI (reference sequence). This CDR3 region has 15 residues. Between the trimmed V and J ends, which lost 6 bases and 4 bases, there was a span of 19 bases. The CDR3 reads CASRRTPGTPYEQYV. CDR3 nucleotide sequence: TGTGCCAGCAGACGAACCCCAGGGACACCGTACGAGCAGTACGTC.

CDR3 amino acids: CASSQGIPNLATGELFF. CDR3 coding DNA: TGCGCCAGCAGCCAAGGGATTCCTAATCTGGCCACCGGGGAGCTGTTTTTT. V gene TRBV4-1 combines with J gene TRBJ2-2; D unclear. CDR1 and CDR2 (germline): MGHRA, YSYEKL. The CDR3 sequence is 17 residues long. V was trimmed by 1 base and J by 4 bases, leaving 16 bases between them.

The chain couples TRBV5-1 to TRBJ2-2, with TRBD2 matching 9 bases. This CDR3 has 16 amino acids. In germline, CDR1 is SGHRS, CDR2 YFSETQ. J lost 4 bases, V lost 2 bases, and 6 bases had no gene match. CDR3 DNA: TGCGCCAGCAGCTTATCGGCTAGCGGGGTCACCGGGGAGCTGTTTTTT. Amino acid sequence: CASSLSASGVTGELFF. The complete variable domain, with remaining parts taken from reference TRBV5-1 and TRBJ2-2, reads KAGVTQTPRYLIKTRGQQVTLSCSPISGHRSVSWYQQTPGQGLQFLFEYFSETQRNKGNFPGRFSGRQFSNSRSEMNVSTLELGDSALYLCASSLSASGVTGELFFGEGSRLTVL.

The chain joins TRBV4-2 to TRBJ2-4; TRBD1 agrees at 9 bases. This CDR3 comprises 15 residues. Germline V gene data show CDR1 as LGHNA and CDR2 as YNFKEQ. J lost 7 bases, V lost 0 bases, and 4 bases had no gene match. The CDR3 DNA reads TGTGCCAGCAGCCAAGATCCCGACAGGGGGAACATTCAGTACTTC. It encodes CASSQDPDRGNIQYF.

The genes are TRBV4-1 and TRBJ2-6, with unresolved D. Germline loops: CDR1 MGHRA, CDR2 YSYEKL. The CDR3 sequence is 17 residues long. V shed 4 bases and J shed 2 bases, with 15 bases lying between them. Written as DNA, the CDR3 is TGCGCCAGCAGCCTCAGTTGGGGAATAGCTGGGGCCAACGTCCTGACTTTC. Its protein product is CASSLSWGIAGANVLTF.

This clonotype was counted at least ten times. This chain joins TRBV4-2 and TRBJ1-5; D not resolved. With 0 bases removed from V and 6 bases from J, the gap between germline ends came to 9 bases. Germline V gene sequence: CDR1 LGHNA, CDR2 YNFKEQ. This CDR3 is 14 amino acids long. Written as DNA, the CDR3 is TGTGCCAGCAGCCAAGATACAGCAGGTCAGCCCCAGCATTTT. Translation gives CASSQDTAGQPQHF.

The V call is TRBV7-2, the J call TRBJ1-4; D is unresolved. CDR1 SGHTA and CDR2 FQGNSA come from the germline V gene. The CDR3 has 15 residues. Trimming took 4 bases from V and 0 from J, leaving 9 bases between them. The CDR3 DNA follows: TGTGCCAGCAGCTGGCGGCGCACAACTAATGAAAAACTGTTTTTT. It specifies CASSWRRTTNEKLFF.

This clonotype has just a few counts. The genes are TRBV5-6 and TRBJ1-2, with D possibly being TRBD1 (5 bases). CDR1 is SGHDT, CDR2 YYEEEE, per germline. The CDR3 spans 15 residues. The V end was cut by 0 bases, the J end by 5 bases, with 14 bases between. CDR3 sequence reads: CASSLALGERYGYTF. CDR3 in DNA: TGTGCCAGCAGCTTGGCCCTGGGGGAGAGGTATGGCTACACCTTC. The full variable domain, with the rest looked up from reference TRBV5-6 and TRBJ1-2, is DAGVTQSPTHLIKTRGQQVTLRCSPKSGHDTVSWYQQALGQGPQFIFQYYEEEERQRGNFPDRFSGHQFPNYSSELNVNALLLGDSALYLCASSLALGERYGYTFGSGTRLTVV.

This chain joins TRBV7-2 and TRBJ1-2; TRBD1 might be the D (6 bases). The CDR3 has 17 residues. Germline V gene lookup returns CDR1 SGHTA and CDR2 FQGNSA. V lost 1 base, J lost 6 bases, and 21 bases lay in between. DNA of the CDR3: TGTGCCAGCAGCTTAGTCGGGACTCAAGGGGGGATCGATGGCTACACCTTC. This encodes CASSLVGTQGGIDGYTF.

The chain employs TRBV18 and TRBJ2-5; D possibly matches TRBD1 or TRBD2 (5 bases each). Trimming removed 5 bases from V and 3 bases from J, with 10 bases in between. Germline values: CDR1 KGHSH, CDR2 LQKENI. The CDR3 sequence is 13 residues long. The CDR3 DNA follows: TGTGCCAGCTCAGGGACGATAGAAGAGACCCAGTACTTC. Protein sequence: CASSGTIEETQYF.

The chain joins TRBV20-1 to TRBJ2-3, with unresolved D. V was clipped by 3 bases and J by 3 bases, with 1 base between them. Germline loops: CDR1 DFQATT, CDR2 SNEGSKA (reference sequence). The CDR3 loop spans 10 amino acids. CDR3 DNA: TGCAGTGCTAGTACAGATACGCAGTATTTT. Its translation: CSASTDTQYF.

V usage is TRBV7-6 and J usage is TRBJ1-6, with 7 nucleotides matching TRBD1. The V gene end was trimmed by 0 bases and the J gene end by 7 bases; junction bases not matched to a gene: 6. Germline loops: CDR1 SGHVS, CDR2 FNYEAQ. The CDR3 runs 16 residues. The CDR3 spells CASSLALQGFNSPLHF. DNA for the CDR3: TGTGCCAGCAGCTTAGCCCTACAGGGGTTCAATTCACCCCTCCACTTT.

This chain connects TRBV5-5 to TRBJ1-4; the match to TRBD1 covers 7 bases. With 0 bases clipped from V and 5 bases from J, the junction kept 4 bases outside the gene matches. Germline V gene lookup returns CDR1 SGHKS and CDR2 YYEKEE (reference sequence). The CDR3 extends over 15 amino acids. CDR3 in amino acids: CASSLEVRGNEKLFF. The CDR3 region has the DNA TGTGCCAGCAGCTTGGAGGTCAGGGGGAATGAAAAACTGTTTTTT.

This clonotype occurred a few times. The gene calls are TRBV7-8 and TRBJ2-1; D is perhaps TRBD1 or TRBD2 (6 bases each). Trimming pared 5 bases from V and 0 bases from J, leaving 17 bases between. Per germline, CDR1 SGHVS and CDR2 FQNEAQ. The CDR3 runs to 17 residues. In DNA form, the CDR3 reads TGTGCCAGCAGCCCGGGAAGGGGGAGGAGCTCCTACAATGAGCAGTTCTTC. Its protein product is CASSPGRGRSSYNEQFF.

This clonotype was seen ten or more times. CDR3 nucleotide sequence: TGTGCCAGCAGCTTTTCCTTTGCGGGCGGTGGGGACATTCAGTACTTC. Protein product: CASSFSFAGGGDIQYF. This chain links TRBV7-2 with TRBJ2-4, with D tentatively TRBD2 (5 bases). The CDR3 has 16 amino acids. The V gene lost 3 bases and the J gene lost 8 bases, with 20 bases spanning the gap. Germline CDR1 reads SGHTA; CDR2 reads FQGNSA.

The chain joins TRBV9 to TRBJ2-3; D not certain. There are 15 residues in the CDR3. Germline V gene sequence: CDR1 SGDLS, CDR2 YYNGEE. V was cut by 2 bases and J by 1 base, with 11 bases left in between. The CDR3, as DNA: TGTGCCAGCAGCGTTGGCGCCAGAGGCACAGATACGCAGTATTTT. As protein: CASSVGARGTDTQYF.

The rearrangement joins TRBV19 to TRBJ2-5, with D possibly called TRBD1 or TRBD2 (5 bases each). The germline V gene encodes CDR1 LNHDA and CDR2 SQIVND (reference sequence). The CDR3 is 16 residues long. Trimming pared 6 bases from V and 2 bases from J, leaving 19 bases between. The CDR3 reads CASRPPGGALQETQYF. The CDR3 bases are TGTGCCAGTAGACCACCTGGGGGAGCCCTACAAGAGACCCAGTACTTC.

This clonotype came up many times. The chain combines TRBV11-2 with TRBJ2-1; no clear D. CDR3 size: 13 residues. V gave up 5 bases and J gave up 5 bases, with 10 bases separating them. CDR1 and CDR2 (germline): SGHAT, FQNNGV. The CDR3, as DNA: TGTGCCAGCAGCCAGGCGCGTCACAATGAGCAGTTCTTC. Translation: CASSQARHNEQFF.